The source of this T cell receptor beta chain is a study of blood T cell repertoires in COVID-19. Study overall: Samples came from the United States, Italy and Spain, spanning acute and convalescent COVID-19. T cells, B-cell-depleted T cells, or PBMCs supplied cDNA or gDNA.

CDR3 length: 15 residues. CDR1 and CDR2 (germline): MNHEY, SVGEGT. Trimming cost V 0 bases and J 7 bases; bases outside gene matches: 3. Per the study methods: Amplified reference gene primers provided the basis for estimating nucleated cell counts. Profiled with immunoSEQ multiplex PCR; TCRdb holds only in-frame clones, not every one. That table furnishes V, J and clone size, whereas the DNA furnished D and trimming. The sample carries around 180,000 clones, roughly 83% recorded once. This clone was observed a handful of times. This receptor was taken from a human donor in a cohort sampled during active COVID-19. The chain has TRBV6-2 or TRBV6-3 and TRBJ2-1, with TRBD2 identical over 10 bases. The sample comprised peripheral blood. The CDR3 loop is CASSYSSTSGNEQFF. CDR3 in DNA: TGTGCCAGCAGTTACTCGTCGACTAGCGGGAATGAGCAGTTCTTC.